This is a list of T cell receptor beta chains from one sample in a study of T-cell memory formation after mild COVID-19. Using its own MiXCR run on the 5' RACE reads, TCRdb lists one record per CDR3 protein. Among approximately 250,000 distinct CDR3 sequences listed, 16% were seen once. What was sequenced was PBMCs or a T cell subset sorted from them (not recorded which). The receptors shown here come from a man aged 18 to 30 who had mild COVID-19 (a few samples of this study predate the infection). Cell type and time point are not known. CDR3s include the opening cysteine and the closing phenylalanine or tryptophan. A D gene is named only where the DNA matches it firmly. The listing skips clone size in some rows; elsewhere it reads once, few, many or a size class.

TRBJ1-2,TRBV5-1,NA,NA,TGCGCCAGCAGCTTGAACGCGCAGGCCGATTATCGCTACACCTTC,CASSLNAQADYRYTF
TRBJ1-6,TRBV6-2/TRBV6-3,few,NA,TGTGCCAGCAGTTACCAGCCGGGCTCCGGCCTCCACTTT,CASSYQPGSGLHF
TRBJ2-3,TRBV2,NA,NA,TGTGCCAGCAGTGTGTGGGGTACAGATACGCAGTATTTT,CASSVWGTDTQYF
TRBJ2-1,TRBV28,few,NA,TGTGCCAGCAGTTTACGCCGACCGGACAGTTACTCCTACAATGAGCAGTTCTTC,CASSLRRPDSYSYNEQFF
TRBJ1-5,TRBV9,NA,NA,TGTGCCAGCAGCGAGACCCCCGGTGGGAGGCCCCAGCATTTT,CASSETPGGRPQHF
TRBJ2-3,TRBV12-5,NA,NA,TGTGCTAGTGGTTCCAGGGGGACTAGCACAGATACGCAGTATTTT,CASGSRGTSTDTQYF
TRBJ1-3,TRBV21-1,NA,NA,TGTGCCAGCATCCCCGGGGCTTCTGGAAACACCATATATTTT,CASIPGASGNTIYF
TRBJ2-1,TRBV6-2/TRBV6-3,few,TRBD2,TGTGCCAGCAGATGGACTAGCGGGGGGTCCAATGAGCAGTTCTTC,CASRWTSGGSNEQFF
TRBJ2-5,TRBV28,NA,TRBD1,TGTGCCAGCAGTTTGGGACAGGGGCTGCAAGAGACCCAGTACTTC,CASSLGQGLQETQYF
TRBJ2-5,TRBV18,few,TRBD1,TGTGCCAGCTCACCAAGGACAGGGCTCCAAGAGACCCAGTACTTC,CASSPRTGLQETQYF
TRBJ2-3,TRBV5-1,many,TRBD1,TGCGCCAGCAGCCCTGGACAGGGTAGAGATACGCAGTATTTT,CASSPGQGRDTQYF
TRBJ2-5,TRBV7-3,once,NA,TGTGCCAGCAGCTTATCGGGGTGGGGAGAGAACCAGTACTTC,CASSLSGWGENQYF
TRBJ2-3,TRBV7-2,few,TRBD2,TGTGCCAGCAGCTTAGCTAGCGGGGTCACAGATACGCAGTATTTT,CASSLASGVTDTQYF
TRBJ2-2,TRBV18,NA,NA,TGTGCCAGCTCACAGGGCCAGCAGATGAACACCGGGGAGCTGTTTTTT,CASSQGQQMNTGELFF
TRBJ1-2,TRBV4-1,few,NA,TGCGCCAGCAGCCAAGCGCTTTTGTGGCACCGGGATTATGGCTACACCTTC,CASSQALLWHRDYGYTF
TRBJ2-1,TRBV7-2,few,NA,TGTGCCAGCAGACCAGGGGACAACAATGAGCAGTTCTTC,CASRPGDNNEQFF
TRBJ2-1,TRBV7-8,many,TRBD1,TGTGCCAGCAGCTCCGGGACAGGGCCCTACAATGAGCAGTTCTTC,CASSSGTGPYNEQFF
TRBJ2-3,TRBV7-9,few,NA,TGTGCCAGCAGCTCCACCCCGGGGACCTTCTGGACAGATACGCAGTATTTT,CASSSTPGTFWTDTQYF
TRBJ2-5,TRBV7-3,NA,NA,TGTGCCAGCAGCTTAAGGTCAGGGGAGGGGACCCAGTACTTC,CASSLRSGEGTQYF
TRBJ1-2,TRBV7-2,few,TRBD1,TGTGCCAGCAGCTTAGCGTGGACAGGGACCTATGGCTACACCTTC,CASSLAWTGTYGYTF
TRBJ2-2,TRBV5-5,NA,NA,TGTGCCAGCAGCCAACGAGGTCGGGAGTACACCGGGGAGCTGTTTTTT,CASSQRGREYTGELFF
TRBJ2-2,TRBV19,NA,TRBD2,TGTGCCAGTAATAGCGGGGGAAACACCGGGGAGCTGTTTTTT,CASNSGGNTGELFF
TRBJ1-1,TRBV6-5,few,NA,TGTGCCAGCAGTTACGATTTACAGGGAGATGCTTTCTTT,CASSYDLQGDAFF
TRBJ2-1,TRBV14,many,NA,TGTGCCAGCAGCCCCACTCGGGCCAGCCGCTTATGGCATGAGCAGTTCTTC,CASSPTRASRLWHEQFF
TRBJ2-1,TRBV18,few,TRBD1,TGTGCCAGCTCACCCATCCAGGGGGTGGATGAGCAGTTCTTC,CASSPIQGVDEQFF
TRBJ1-5,TRBV10-3,NA,NA,TGTGCCATCAGCACTACAGAGAGCAATCAGCCCCAGCATTTT,CAISTTESNQPQHF
TRBJ2-2,TRBV12-3/TRBV12-4,few,NA,TGTGCCAGCAGTTCCTTATTCGTCGGGGAGCTGTTTTTT,CASSSLFVGELFF
TRBJ2-7,TRBV7-9,few,NA,TGTGCCAGCAGCACCTACCATCACCCGGGACAAGGGGTCCACGAGCAGTACTTC,CASSTYHHPGQGVHEQYF
TRBJ2-2,TRBV12-3/TRBV12-4,few,NA,TGTGCCAGCACCCCCGGGAACACCGGGGAGCTGTTTTTT,CASTPGNTGELFF
TRBJ1-1,TRBV5-1,few,NA,TGCGCCAGCAGCTTGAGTATCGGGGATATGAACACTGAAGCTTTCTTT,CASSLSIGDMNTEAFF
TRBJ1-1,TRBV2,many,NA,TGTGCCAGCACCGAAGACAGCCTGAACACTGAAGCTTTCTTT,CASTEDSLNTEAFF
TRBJ2-5,TRBV29-1,NA,NA,TGCAGCGTGGGGGAGATTAAAGAGACCCAGTACTTC,CSVGEIKETQYF